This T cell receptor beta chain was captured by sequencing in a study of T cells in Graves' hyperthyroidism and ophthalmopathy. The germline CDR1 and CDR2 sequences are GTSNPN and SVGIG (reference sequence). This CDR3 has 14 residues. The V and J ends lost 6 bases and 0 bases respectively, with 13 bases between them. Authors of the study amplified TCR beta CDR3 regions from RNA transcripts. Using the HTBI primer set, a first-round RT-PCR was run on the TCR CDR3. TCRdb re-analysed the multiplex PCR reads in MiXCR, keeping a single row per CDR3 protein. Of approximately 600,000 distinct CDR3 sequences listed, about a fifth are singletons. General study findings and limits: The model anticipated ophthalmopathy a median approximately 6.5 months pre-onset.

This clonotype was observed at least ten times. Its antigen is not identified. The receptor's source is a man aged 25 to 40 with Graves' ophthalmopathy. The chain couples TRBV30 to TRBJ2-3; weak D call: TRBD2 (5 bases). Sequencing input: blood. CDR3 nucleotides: TGTGCCTGTCTTCCCCCGGGGAGCACAGATACGCAGTATTTT. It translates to CACLPPGSTDTQYF.